These 10 T cell receptor beta chains originate from one sample sequenced in a study of T-cell memory formation after mild COVID-19. TCRdb passed the 5' RACE reads through MiXCR, listing each CDR3 protein once. The sample lists some 350,000 distinct CDR3 sequences, less than 20% occurring once. The sequenced material came from PBMCs or a T cell subset sorted from them (not recorded which). All receptors come from a man younger than 35 who had mild COVID-19 (a few samples of this study predate the infection). Cell type and time point are not known.

In its sample, this clonotype was seen a few times. The chain recombines TRBV6-5 with TRBJ2-7; 9 bases agree with TRBD1. CDR3 length: 16 amino acids. V shed 0 bases, J shed 9 bases, and the junction held 12 bases outside the gene matches. The V gene's germline CDR1 is MNHEY and CDR2 SVGAGI. CDR3 in amino acids: CASSYSDPQTGGLQYF. CDR3 in DNA: TGTGCCAGCAGTTACTCCGACCCTCAGACAGGGGGACTGCAGTACTTC.

The V call is TRBV9, the J call TRBJ1-2; the D is unclear. Deletions cut 0 bases from V and 0 bases from J, with 9 bases between. The CDR3 has 15 residues. Per the germline V gene, CDR1 is SGDLS and CDR2 is YYNGEE. This CDR3 is CASSVVPGANYGYTF. In nucleotides, the CDR3 is TGTGCCAGCAGCGTAGTCCCAGGAGCTAACTATGGCTACACCTTC.

This clonotype was detected only a few times. CDR3 sequence: CATSDGYEQYF. The CDR3, as DNA: TGTGCCACCAGTGACGGGTACGAGCAGTACTTC. The rearrangement uses TRBV24-1 and TRBJ2-7, with D unresolved. Looked up from germline, CDR1 is KGHDR and CDR2 is SFDVKD. V was shortened by 4 bases and J by 4 bases, with 4 bases between the two germline ends. This CDR3 has 11 residues.

CDR3 loop: CASSSPLLGTEAFF. DNA for the CDR3: TGTGCCAGCAGTTCCCCGTTACTTGGGACTGAAGCTTTCTTT. The V call is TRBV6-2 or TRBV6-3, the J call TRBJ1-1; D gene unclear. The length of the CDR3 is 14 residues. V shed 4 bases and J shed 5 bases, with 14 bases lying between them. The V gene's germline CDR1 is MNHEY and CDR2 SVGEGT.

This clonotype has more than one count but fewer than ten. V usage is TRBV7-7 and J usage is TRBJ2-5, with 8 positions matching TRBD1. In germline, CDR1 is SSHAT, CDR2 FNYEAQ (reference sequence). The CDR3 consists of 16 residues. Trimming removed 5 bases from V and 4 bases from J; junction bases left unmatched: 12. The CDR3: CASSPYDRGRGETQYF. The CDR3 coding sequence is TGTGCCAGCAGCCCTTATGACAGGGGACGGGGAGAGACCCAGTACTTC.

This clonotype turned up a few times. The chain uses TRBV20-1 and TRBJ2-3, with D possibly called TRBD1 or TRBD2 (5 bases each). V was cut by 6 bases and J by 2 bases, with 12 bases left in between. Germline V CDR1 and CDR2: DFQATT, SNEGSKA (reference sequence). The CDR3 loop spans 13 amino acids. This chain's CDR3 is CSARQGATDTQYF. The CDR3 DNA reads TGCAGTGCCCGCCAGGGAGCCACAGATACGCAGTATTTT.

The V call is TRBV2, the J call TRBJ1-2; TRBD1 agrees at 7 bases. This CDR3 has 15 amino acids. After removal of 4 bases from V and 1 base from J, the junction contained 6 bases not matched to a gene. Per germline, CDR1 SNHLY and CDR2 FYNNEI. CDR3: CASSAWDRINYGYTF. The CDR3 DNA is TGTGCCAGCAGTGCCTGGGACAGAATTAACTATGGCTACACCTTC.

The CDR3 nucleotides are TGTGCCAGCAGCTCCGCGGACAGAACCGGGGAGCTGTTTTTT. It codes for CASSSADRTGELFF. The V and J genes are TRBV28 and TRBJ2-2; the D gene is possibly TRBD1 (6 bases). V was clipped by 6 bases and J by 5 bases, with 13 bases between them. The CDR3 loop spans 14 amino acids. Germline CDR1 reads MDHEN; CDR2 reads SYDVKM.

This chain uses TRBV10-3 with TRBJ2-7; 10 bases match TRBD1. Germline lookup yields CDR1 ENHRY and CDR2 SYGVKD. The CDR3 spans 14 residues. Trimming removed 6 bases from V and 2 bases from J; junction bases left unmatched: 4. CDR3 in amino acids: CAIREGQGPYEQYF. Here the CDR3 DNA reads TGTGCCATCAGGGAGGGACAGGGGCCCTACGAGCAGTACTTC.

This clonotype was detected a few times. This chain joins TRBV4-2 and TRBJ2-1; D may be TRBD1 or TRBD2 (5 bases each). Germline CDR1 LGHNA, CDR2 YNFKEQ. This CDR3 has 17 amino acids. V was cut by 1 base and J by 2 bases, with 15 bases left in between. CDR3 nucleotides: TGTGCCAGCAGCCAAGGTGAGCCGGGACCGCCCTACAATGAGCAGTTCTTC. It translates to CASSQGEPGPPYNEQFF.